These 24 T cell receptor beta chains share one sample of origin, sequenced in a study of patients and donors after allogeneic stem cell transplantation. TCRdb redid the calling of the RT-PCR reads with MiXCR, one entry per CDR3 protein. Among 150,000 to 250,000 distinct CDR3 sequences listed, about 40% were seen once. What was sequenced was blood, either unsorted or a sorted T cell fraction (not recorded which). The receptors stem from a human donor who was either an allogeneic HSCT recipient or a stem cell or donor lymphocyte infusion donor (not recorded which). It is not recorded whose cells these are; they may come from a transplant donor.

V and J are TRBV27 and TRBJ1-4; no clear D. This CDR3 is 13 amino acids long. Trimming pared 2 bases from V and 12 bases from J, leaving 13 bases between. Germline values: CDR1 MNHEY, CDR2 SMNVEV (reference sequence). DNA of the CDR3: TGTGCCAGCAGTTTAAGTGGATGGAGCGAACTGTTTTTT. It is translated as CASSLSGWSELFF. The whole variable domain, filled in from reference TRBV27 and TRBJ1-4, reads EAQVTQNPRYLITVTGKKLTVTCSQNMNHEYMSWYRQDPGLGLRQIYYSMNVEVTDKGDVPEGYKVSRKEKRNFPLILESPSPNQTSLYFCASSLSGWSELFFGSGTQLSVL.

The chain employs TRBV28 and TRBJ2-3; D is uncertain. V lost 5 bases to trimming and J lost 7 bases, with 13 bases between them. The CDR3 is 13 amino acids. The germline gives CDR1 MDHEN, CDR2 SYDVKM. DNA of the CDR3: TGTGCCAGCAGTCCTACGAGTGAGAATACGCAGTATTTT. Protein product: CASSPTSENTQYF. The whole variable domain, remainder taken from reference TRBV28 and TRBJ2-3, is DVKVTQSSRYLVKRTGEKVFLECVQDMDHENMFWYRQDPGLGLRLIYFSYDVKMKEKGDIPEGYSVSREKKERFSLILESASTNQTSMYLCASSPTSENTQYFGPGTRLTVL.

This clonotype was counted between two and nine times. This chain links TRBV7-9 with TRBJ2-1, with D possibly matching TRBD1 (6 bases). The CDR3 consists of 12 residues. Germline V gene lookup returns CDR1 SEHNR and CDR2 FQNEAQ (reference sequence). Trimming shortened V by 3 bases and J by 8 bases, and 8 bases separated the two germline ends. The CDR3 is CASSFRTDEQFF. CDR3 in DNA: TGTGCCAGCAGCTTTCGGACAGATGAGCAGTTCTTC.

The chain uses TRBV4-2 and TRBJ1-1; possibly TRBD1 for D (6 bases). Germline V lookup: CDR1 LGHNA, CDR2 YNFKEQ. The V gene lost 4 bases and the J gene lost 3 bases, with 21 bases spanning the gap. The CDR3 consists of 17 residues. The CDR3 DNA is TGTGCCAGCAGCCCCAGGGTGGGGGGGCCAGGAGACACTGAAGCTTTCTTT. The encoded protein is CASSPRVGGPGDTEAFF.

This sequence joins TRBV3-1 and TRBJ2-5; the D is unclear. Trimming pared 0 bases from V and 4 bases from J, leaving 6 bases between. From germline, CDR1 is LGHDT and CDR2 YNNKEL (reference sequence). The CDR3 length is 13 residues. Here the CDR3 reads CASSQEPTETQYF. The CDR3 region has the DNA TGTGCCAGCAGCCAAGAGCCTACAGAGACCCAGTACTTC.

The gene calls are TRBV6-5 and TRBJ2-7, with D hard to call. This CDR3 has 11 residues. Looked up from germline, CDR1 is MNHEY and CDR2 is SVGAGI. The V end lost 4 bases, the J end lost 12 bases, and 13 bases lay between the germline ends. CDR3 amino acids: CASSFGPSGYF. CDR3 DNA sequence: TGTGCCAGCAGTTTTGGTCCTTCGGGGTACTTC.

J is TRBJ2-5 and V is TRBV11-1; 12 bases are shared with TRBD2. V dropped 5 bases and J dropped 1; count of bases not matched to a gene: 11. The CDR3 extends over 18 amino acids. The germline V gene has CDR1 SGHAT and CDR2 FQDESV (reference sequence). CDR3 amino acids: CASSLPRRLAGAQETQYF. CDR3 nucleotide sequence: TGTGCCAGCAGCCTTCCCCGACGACTAGCGGGGGCCCAAGAGACCCAGTACTTC. The whole variable domain, filled in from reference TRBV11-1 and TRBJ2-5, reads EAEVAQSPRYKITEKSQAVAFWCDPISGHATLYWYRQILGQGPELLVQFQDESVVDDSQLPKDRFSAERLKGVDSTLKIQPAELGDSAMYLCASSLPRRLAGAQETQYFGPGTRLLVL.

The chain combines TRBV14 with TRBJ1-5; TRBD1 is a possible D gene (6 bases). The germline V and J ends were trimmed by 10 bases and 2 bases, with 24 bases remaining between them. Germline V CDR1 and CDR2: SGHDN, FVKESK. CDR3 length: 17 amino acids. The CDR3 DNA is TGTGCCACCTCCAAGGGGGTCCAAACCCTCCGCAATCAGCCCCAGCATTTT. Residues: CATSKGVQTLRNQPQHF. Full variable domain (remainder filled in from reference TRBV14 and TRBJ1-5): EAGVTQFPSHSVIEKGQTVTLRCDPISGHDNLYWYRRVMGKEIKFLLHFVKESKQDESGMPNNRFLAERTGGTYSTLKVQPAELEDSGVYFCATSKGVQTLRNQPQHFGDGTRLSIL.

This clonotype showed up many times. The junction departs from germline at one end; a sequencing error may be responsible. V usage is TRBV7-9 and J usage is TRBJ1-5; weak D call: TRBD1 (5 bases). CDR3 size: 13 residues. Germline V gene sequence: CDR1 SEHNR, CDR2 FQNEAQ (reference sequence). CDR3: CASSLGGGQPQHF. The CDR3, as DNA: TGCGCCAGCAGCTTGGGCGGGGGTCAGCCCCAGCATTTT. Full variable domain (remainder filled in from reference TRBV7-9 and TRBJ1-5): DTGVSQNPRHKITKRGQNVTFRCDPISEHNRLYWYRQTLGQGPEFLTYFQNEAQLEKSRLLSDRFSAERPKGSFSTLEIQRTEQGDSAMYLCASSLGGGQPQHFGDGTRLSIL.

In its sample, this clonotype was seen many times. This rearrangement joins TRBV12-3 or TRBV12-4 to TRBJ1-2; a possible D gene is TRBD1 (5 bases). The CDR3 runs to 11 residues. V was shortened by 5 bases and J by 8 bases, with 9 bases between the two germline ends. CDR3 in amino acids: CASSGYRGYTF. CDR3 in DNA: TGTGCCAGCAGTGGCTACAGGGGCTACACCTTC.

This clonotype came up a few times. V is TRBV21-1 and J is TRBJ1-2; the table calls TRBD1, which could not be checked here. TRBV21-1 counts as a pseudogene. CDR3 length equals 12 residues. This CDR3 reads CASSTGMRGYTF. The DNA for the CDR3 is TGTGCCAGCAGCACAGGGATGCGGGGCTACACCTTC.

The chain couples TRBV28 to TRBJ1-5; D call uncertain. Germline CDR1 reads MDHEN; CDR2 reads SYDVKM. Trimming cost V 3 bases and J 4 bases, with 7 bases left between them. The CDR3 is 13 residues long. CDR3 bases: TGTGCCAGCAGTTTTCTGGGAAATCAGCCCCAGCATTTT. Translation gives CASSFLGNQPQHF.

The V gene is TRBV7-9, the J gene TRBJ2-2; 12 bases agree with TRBD2. The CDR3 has 19 amino acids. Looked up from germline, CDR1 is SEHNR and CDR2 is FQNEAQ (reference sequence). Trimming cost V 3 bases and J 4 bases; bases outside gene matches: 12. Written as DNA, the CDR3 is TGTGCCAGCAGCTTTGTCAGGACTAGCGGGATGCGGATCACCGGGGAGCTGTTTTTT. Amino acid sequence: CASSFVRTSGMRITGELFF.

There are a few counts of this clonotype. J is TRBJ1-4 and V is TRBV7-9; D possibly corresponds to TRBD1 (5 bases). Germline V gene sequence: CDR1 SEHNR, CDR2 FQNEAQ (reference sequence). V was pared by 5 bases and J by 0 bases, with 10 bases between. The CDR3 has 15 residues. The CDR3 sequence is CASSVDRATNEKLFF. Written as DNA, the CDR3 is TGTGCCAGCAGCGTAGACAGAGCAACTAATGAAAAACTGTTTTTT.

This clonotype was counted many times. This chain links TRBV5-1 with TRBJ1-1, with D tentatively TRBD1 (5 bases). CDR3 length: 13 amino acids. Germline V gene sequence: CDR1 SGHRS, CDR2 YFSETQ. Deletions cut 5 bases from V and 1 base from J, with 9 bases between. Written as DNA, the CDR3 is TGCGCCAGCAGTGGGGCGGGGAACACTGAAGCTTTCTTT. It encodes CASSGAGNTEAFF.

V usage is TRBV28 and J usage is TRBJ1-2; D is unresolved. The germline V and J ends were trimmed by 8 bases and 8 bases, with 12 bases remaining between them. This CDR3 region has 11 residues. Germline V gene lookup returns CDR1 MDHEN and CDR2 SYDVKM. The CDR3 bases are TGTGCCAGCGGACCGGCCAGAGGCTACACCTTC. This codes for CASGPARGYTF.

The CDR3, as DNA: TGTGCCAGCAGCCGCACTAGTTTTGAGTTCCAGTACTTC. Protein: CASSRTSFEFQYF. V gene TRBV7-6 combines with J gene TRBJ2-5; TRBD2 is a possible D gene (5 bases). This CDR3 region has 13 residues. Germline V CDR1 and CDR2: SGHVS, FNYEAQ. V was clipped by 5 bases and J by 10 bases, with 17 bases between them. The complete variable domain, with remaining parts taken from reference TRBV7-6 and TRBJ2-5, reads GAGVSQSPRYKVTKRGQDVALRCDPISGHVSLYWYRQALGQGPEFLTYFNYEAQQDKSGLPNDRFSAERPEGSISTLTIQRTEQRDSAMYRCASSRTSFEFQYFGPGTRLLVL.

The chain carries TRBV15 and TRBJ1-5, with D unclear. V shed 6 bases and J shed 5 bases, with 14 bases lying between them. This CDR3 spans 14 amino acids. In germline, CDR1 is LNHNV, CDR2 YYDKDF (reference sequence). This CDR3 reads CATRGTQIHQPQHF. DNA for the CDR3: TGTGCCACCAGGGGTACGCAAATTCATCAGCCCCAGCATTTT.

This clonotype has just a few counts. The rearrangement joins TRBV27 to TRBJ1-5, with D possibly TRBD1 on 6 matching bases. This CDR3 spans 14 amino acids. From germline, CDR1 is MNHEY and CDR2 SMNVEV (reference sequence). The V gene lost 3 bases and the J gene lost 7 bases, with 13 bases spanning the gap. This CDR3 reads CASSFNRANQPQHF. The CDR3 bases are TGTGCCAGCAGTTTTAACAGGGCAAACCAGCCCCAGCATTTT.

This rearrangement joins TRBV29-1 to TRBJ2-7; D may correspond to TRBD1 or TRBD2 (5 bases each). The V gene's germline CDR1 is SQVTM and CDR2 ANQGSEA. The V and J ends lost 2 bases and 0 bases respectively, with 17 bases between them. CDR3 length: 16 residues. In DNA form, the CDR3 reads TGCAGCGTTGAACTACAGGCGGGCGCTAGCTCCTACGAGCAGTACTTC. Its translation: CSVELQAGASSYEQYF.

Here the CDR3 DNA reads TGTGCCAGCAGCGCCCTAGGAAGGAGTGAGCAGTTCTTC. Its protein is CASSALGRSEQFF. The chain links TRBV9 to TRBJ2-1, with D hard to call. Per germline, CDR1 SGDLS and CDR2 YYNGEE. This CDR3 contains 13 residues. V was clipped by 3 bases and J by 9 bases, with 13 bases between them. The full variable domain, rest sourced from reference TRBV9 and TRBJ2-1, is DSGVTQTPKHLITATGQRVTLRCSPRSGDLSVYWYQQSLDQGLQFLIQYYNGEERAKGNILERFSAQQFPDLHSELNLSSLELGDSALYFCASSALGRSEQFFGPGTRLTVL.

The genes are TRBV30 and TRBJ1-5, with D unresolved. This CDR3 has 15 amino acids. V dropped 2 bases and J dropped 3 bases, with 14 bases sitting between them. Germline V gene lookup returns CDR1 GTSNPN and CDR2 SVGIG (reference sequence). The CDR3 sequence is CAWSSPGPNNQPQHF. CDR3 in DNA: TGTGCCTGGAGTAGCCCCGGGCCCAACAATCAGCCCCAGCATTTT. Using reference TRBV30 and TRBJ1-5 for the parts outside the CDR3, the full variable domain is SQTIHQWPATLVQPVGSPLSLECTVEGTSNPNLYWYRQAAGRGLQLLFYSVGIGQISSEVPQNLSASRPQDRQFILSSKKLLLSDSGFYLCAWSSPGPNNQPQHFGDGTRLSIL.

V is TRBV20-1 and J is TRBJ2-3, with 10 bases that match TRBD2. With V trimmed by 3 bases and J by 6 bases, 6 bases remained unmatched. Germline V gene sequence: CDR1 DFQATT, CDR2 SNEGSKA (reference sequence). The CDR3 contains 14 residues. The CDR3 coding sequence is TGCAGTGCTAGTATAGCGGGAGGCGGGGATACGCAGTATTTT. Translated: CSASIAGGGDTQYF.

This clonotype was detected a few times. The chain uses TRBV5-1 and TRBJ1-2, with a weak D call TRBD1 (5 bases). Trimming removed 3 bases from V and 1 base from J, with 10 bases in between. Looked up from germline, CDR1 is SGHRS and CDR2 is YFSETQ. This CDR3 is 14 amino acids long. Here the CDR3 reads CASSWTDSNYGYTF. As DNA, the CDR3 is TGCGCCAGCAGCTGGACCGACAGTAACTATGGCTACACCTTC. Combining the CDR3 with reference TRBV5-1 and TRBJ1-2 gives the whole variable domain KAGVTQTPRYLIKTRGQQVTLSCSPISGHRSVSWYQQTPGQGLQFLFEYFSETQRNKGNFPGRFSGRQFSNSRSEMNVSTLELGDSALYLCASSWTDSNYGYTFGSGTRLTVV.